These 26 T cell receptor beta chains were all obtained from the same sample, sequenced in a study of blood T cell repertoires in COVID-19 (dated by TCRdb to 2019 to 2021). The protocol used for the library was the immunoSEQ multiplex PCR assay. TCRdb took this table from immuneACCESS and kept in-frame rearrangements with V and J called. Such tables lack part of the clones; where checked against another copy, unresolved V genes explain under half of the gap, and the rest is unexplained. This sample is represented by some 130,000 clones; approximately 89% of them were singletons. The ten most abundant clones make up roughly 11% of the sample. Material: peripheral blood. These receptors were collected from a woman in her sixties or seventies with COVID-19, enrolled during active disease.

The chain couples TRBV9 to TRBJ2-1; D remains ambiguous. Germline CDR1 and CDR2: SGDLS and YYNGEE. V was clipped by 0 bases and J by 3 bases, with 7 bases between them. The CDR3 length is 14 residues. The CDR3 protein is CASSVDSYYNEQFF. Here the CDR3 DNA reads TGTGCCAGCAGCGTAGACAGCTACTACAATGAGCAGTTCTTC.

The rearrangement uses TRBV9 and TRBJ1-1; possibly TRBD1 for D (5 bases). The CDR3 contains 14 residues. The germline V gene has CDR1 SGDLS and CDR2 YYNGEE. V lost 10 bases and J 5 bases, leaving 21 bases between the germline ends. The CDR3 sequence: CARRVGGGGTEAFF. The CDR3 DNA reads TGTGCCCGCCGCGTAGGCGGGGGGGGGACTGAAGCTTTCTTT. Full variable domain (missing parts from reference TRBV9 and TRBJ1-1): DSGVTQTPKHLITATGQRVTLRCSPRSGDLSVYWYQQSLDQGLQFLIQYYNGEERAKGNILERFSAQQFPDLHSELNLSSLELGDSALYFCARRVGGGGTEAFFGQGTRLTVV.

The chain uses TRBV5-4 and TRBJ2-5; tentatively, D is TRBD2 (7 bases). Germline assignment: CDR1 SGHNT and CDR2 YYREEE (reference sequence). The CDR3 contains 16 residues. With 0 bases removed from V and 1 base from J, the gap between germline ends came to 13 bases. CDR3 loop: CASSLGRGPSQETQYF. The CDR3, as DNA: TGTGCCAGCAGCTTGGGGCGGGGGCCGTCCCAAGAGACCCAGTACTTC. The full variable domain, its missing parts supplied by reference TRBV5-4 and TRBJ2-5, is ETGVTQSPTHLIKTRGQQVTLRCSSQSGHNTVSWYQQALGQGPQFIFQYYREEENGRGNFPPRFSGLQFPNYSSELNVNALELDDSALYLCASSLGRGPSQETQYFGPGTRLLVL.

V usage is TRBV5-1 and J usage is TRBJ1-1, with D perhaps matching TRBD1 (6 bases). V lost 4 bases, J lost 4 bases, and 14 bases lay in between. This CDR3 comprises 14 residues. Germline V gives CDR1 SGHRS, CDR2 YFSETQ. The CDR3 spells CASSAGQSSTEAFF. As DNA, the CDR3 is TGCGCCAGCAGCGCTGGACAGAGCAGCACTGAAGCTTTCTTT.

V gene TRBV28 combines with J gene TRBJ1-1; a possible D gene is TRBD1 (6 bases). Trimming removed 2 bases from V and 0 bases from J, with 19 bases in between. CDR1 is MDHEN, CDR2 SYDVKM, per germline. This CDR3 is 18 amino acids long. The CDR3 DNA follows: TGTGCCAGCAGTTTAGGGGGGGCCCGCATCTCCATGAACACTGAAGCTTTCTTT. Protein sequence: CASSLGGARISMNTEAFF.

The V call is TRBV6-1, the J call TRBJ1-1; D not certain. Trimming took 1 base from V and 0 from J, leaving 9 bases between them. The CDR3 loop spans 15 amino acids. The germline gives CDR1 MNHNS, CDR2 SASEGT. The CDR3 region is CASSEGVELNTEAFF. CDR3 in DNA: TGTGCCAGCAGTGAAGGTGTAGAGTTGAACACTGAAGCTTTCTTT.

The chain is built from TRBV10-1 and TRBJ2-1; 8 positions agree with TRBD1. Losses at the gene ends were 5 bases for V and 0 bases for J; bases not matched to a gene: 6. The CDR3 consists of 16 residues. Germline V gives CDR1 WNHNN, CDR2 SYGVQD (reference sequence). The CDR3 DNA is TGCGCCAGCAGTACGCGGGACAGGCTCTCCTACAATGAGCAGTTCTTC. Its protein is CASSTRDRLSYNEQFF.

CDR3 loop: CASSPGFNQPQHF. CDR3 coding DNA: TGCGCCAGCAGTCCGGGGTTCAATCAGCCCCAGCATTTT. V gene TRBV10-2 combines with J gene TRBJ1-5, with D hard to call. The V end was cut by 5 bases, the J end by 3 bases, with 8 bases between. CDR1 is WSHSY, CDR2 SAAADI, per germline. The length of the CDR3 is 13 residues.

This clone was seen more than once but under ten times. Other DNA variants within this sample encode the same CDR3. The CDR3, as DNA: TGTGCCAGTAGTATCGTGAGGGTAAACACCGGGGAGCTGTTTTTT. It translates to CASSIVRVNTGELFF. The genes are TRBV19 and TRBJ2-2; possible D gene TRBD2, 5 bases. V gave up 3 bases and J gave up 2 bases, with 10 bases separating them. The CDR3 loop spans 15 amino acids. Germline CDR1 LNHDA, CDR2 SQIVND (reference sequence).

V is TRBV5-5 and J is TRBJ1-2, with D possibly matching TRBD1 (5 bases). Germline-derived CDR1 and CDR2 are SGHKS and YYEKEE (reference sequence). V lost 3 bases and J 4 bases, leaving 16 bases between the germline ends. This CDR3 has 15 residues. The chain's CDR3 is CASSWNQGQSYGYTF. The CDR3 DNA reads TGTGCCAGCAGCTGGAACCAGGGCCAGTCCTATGGCTACACCTTC.

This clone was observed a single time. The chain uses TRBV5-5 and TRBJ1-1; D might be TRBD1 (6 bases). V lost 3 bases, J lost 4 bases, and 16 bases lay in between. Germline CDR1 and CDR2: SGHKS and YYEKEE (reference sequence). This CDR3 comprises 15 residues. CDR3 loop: CASSSRGAASTEAFF. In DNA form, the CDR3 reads TGTGCCAGCAGCTCTCGGGGGGCCGCGAGCACTGAAGCTTTCTTT.

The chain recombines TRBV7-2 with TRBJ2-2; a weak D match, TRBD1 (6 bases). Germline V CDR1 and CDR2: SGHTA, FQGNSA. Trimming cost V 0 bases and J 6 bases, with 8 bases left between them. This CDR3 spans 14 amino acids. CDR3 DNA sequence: TGTGCCAGCAGCTTAGCAGGGACATCCGGGGAGCTGTTTTTT. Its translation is CASSLAGTSGELFF.

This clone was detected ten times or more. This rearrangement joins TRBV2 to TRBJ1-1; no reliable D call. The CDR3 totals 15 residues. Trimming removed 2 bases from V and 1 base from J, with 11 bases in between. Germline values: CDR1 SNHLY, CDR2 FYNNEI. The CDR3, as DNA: TGTGCCAGCAGTGAAACGGGAATTGGGAACACTGAAGCTTTCTTT. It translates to CASSETGIGNTEAFF.

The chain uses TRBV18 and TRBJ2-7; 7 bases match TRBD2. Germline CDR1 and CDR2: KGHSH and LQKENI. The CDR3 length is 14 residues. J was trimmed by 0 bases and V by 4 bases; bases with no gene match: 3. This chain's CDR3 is CASSRRTSSYEQYF. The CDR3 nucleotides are TGTGCCAGCTCACGACGGACTAGCTCCTACGAGCAGTACTTC.

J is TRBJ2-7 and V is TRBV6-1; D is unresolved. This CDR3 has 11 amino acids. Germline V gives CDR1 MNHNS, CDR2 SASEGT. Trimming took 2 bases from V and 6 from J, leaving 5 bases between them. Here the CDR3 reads CASSEFGEQYF. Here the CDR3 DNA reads TGTGCCAGCAGTGAATTCGGCGAGCAGTACTTC.

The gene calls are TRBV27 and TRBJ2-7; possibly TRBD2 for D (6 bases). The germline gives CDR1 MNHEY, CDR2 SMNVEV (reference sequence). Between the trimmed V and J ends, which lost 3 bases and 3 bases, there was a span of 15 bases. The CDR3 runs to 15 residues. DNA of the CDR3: TGTGCCAGCAGTTTGACTACAGGAGGGGTCTACGAGCAGTACTTC. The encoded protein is CASSLTTGGVYEQYF.

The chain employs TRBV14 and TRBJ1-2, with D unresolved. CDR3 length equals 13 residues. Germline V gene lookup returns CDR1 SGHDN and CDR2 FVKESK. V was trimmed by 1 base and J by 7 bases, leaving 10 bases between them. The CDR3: CASSQVSGFGYTF. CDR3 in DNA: TGTGCCAGCAGCCAAGTATCGGGGTTTGGCTACACCTTC.

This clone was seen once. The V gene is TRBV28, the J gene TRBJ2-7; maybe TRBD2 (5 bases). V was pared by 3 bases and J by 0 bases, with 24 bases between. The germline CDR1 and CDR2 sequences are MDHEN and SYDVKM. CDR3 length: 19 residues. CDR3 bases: TGTGCCAGCAGTTTGGTCGGAGGCAGCCCATTCCGTGGCTCCTACGAGCAGTACTTC. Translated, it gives CASSLVGGSPFRGSYEQYF.

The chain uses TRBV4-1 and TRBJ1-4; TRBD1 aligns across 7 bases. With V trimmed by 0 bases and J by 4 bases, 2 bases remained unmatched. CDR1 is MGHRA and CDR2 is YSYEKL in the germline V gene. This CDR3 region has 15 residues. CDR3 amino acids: CASSQEGTVNEKLFF. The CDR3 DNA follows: TGCGCCAGCAGCCAAGAAGGGACAGTTAATGAAAAACTGTTTTTT.

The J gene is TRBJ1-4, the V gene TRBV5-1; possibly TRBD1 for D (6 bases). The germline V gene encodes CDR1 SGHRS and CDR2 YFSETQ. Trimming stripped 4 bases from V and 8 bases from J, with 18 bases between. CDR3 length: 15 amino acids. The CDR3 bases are TGCGCCAGCAGCGGGGGCGGAGGCGAGAAGGAAAAACTGTTTTTT. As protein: CASSGGGGEKEKLFF.

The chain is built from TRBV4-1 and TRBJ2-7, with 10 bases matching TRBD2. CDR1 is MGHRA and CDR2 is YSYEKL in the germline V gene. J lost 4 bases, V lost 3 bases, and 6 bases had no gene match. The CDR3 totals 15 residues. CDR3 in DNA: TGCGCCAGCAGCCAGAGCCTAGCGGGGGATTACGAGCAGTACTTC. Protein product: CASSQSLAGDYEQYF.

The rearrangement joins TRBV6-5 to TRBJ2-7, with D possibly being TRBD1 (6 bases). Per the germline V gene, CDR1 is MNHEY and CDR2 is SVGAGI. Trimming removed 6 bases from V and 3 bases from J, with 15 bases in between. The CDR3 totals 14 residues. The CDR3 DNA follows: TGTGCCAGCAGCCTCAGACAGGAATACTACGAGCAGTACTTC. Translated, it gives CASSLRQEYYEQYF.

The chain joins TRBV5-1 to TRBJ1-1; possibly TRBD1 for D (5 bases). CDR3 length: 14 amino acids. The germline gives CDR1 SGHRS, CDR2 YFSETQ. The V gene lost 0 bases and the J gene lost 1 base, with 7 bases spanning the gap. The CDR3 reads CASSLAQGNTEAFF. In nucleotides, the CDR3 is TGCGCCAGCAGCTTGGCCCAGGGGAACACTGAAGCTTTCTTT.

In DNA form, the CDR3 reads TGTGCCAGCAGTCTCACAGGGGTCTCTTCCTACGAGCAGTACTTC. It encodes CASSLTGVSSYEQYF. V gene TRBV28 combines with J gene TRBJ2-7, with 7 positions matching TRBD1. The CDR3 consists of 15 residues. J lost 1 base, V lost 5 bases, and 8 bases had no gene match. The germline V gene encodes CDR1 MDHEN and CDR2 SYDVKM.

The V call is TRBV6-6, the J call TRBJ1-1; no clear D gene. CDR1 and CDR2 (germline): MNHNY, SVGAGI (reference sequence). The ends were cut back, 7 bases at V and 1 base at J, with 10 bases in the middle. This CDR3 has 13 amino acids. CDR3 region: CASMWRTNTEAFF. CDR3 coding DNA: TGTGCCAGCATGTGGAGGACGAACACTGAAGCTTTCTTT.

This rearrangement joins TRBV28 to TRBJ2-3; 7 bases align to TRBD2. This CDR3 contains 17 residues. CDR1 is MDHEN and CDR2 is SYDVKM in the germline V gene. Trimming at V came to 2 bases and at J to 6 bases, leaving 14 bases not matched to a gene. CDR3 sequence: CASSLGTGMGRVDTQYF. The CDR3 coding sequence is TGTGCCAGCAGTTTAGGCACCGGGATGGGGAGGGTGGATACGCAGTATTTT.